This entry lists 17 T cell receptor beta chains sequenced from one sample in a study of T cells in localized non-small cell lung cancer. The data were produced by immunoSEQ multiplex PCR, yet TCRdb's version contains in-frame clones alone and is incomplete. This sample has about 59,000 clones, with 90% to 95% found just once. The sample consisted of peripheral blood, taken before any cancer treatment. The receptors shown here come from a man aged 40-75 years with stage I lung adenocarcinoma.

The count of this clone is one. The chain employs TRBV4-2 and TRBJ2-3; D remains unclear. V shed 1 base and J shed 1 base, with 9 bases lying between them. CDR1 is LGHNA and CDR2 is YNFKEQ in the germline V gene. This CDR3 has 15 residues. CDR3 residues: CASSQGSHGTDTQYF. CDR3 DNA sequence: TGTGCCAGCAGCCAAGGTTCCCATGGCACAGATACGCAGTATTTT.

The V and J genes are TRBV5-1 and TRBJ2-6, with 7 bases that match TRBD1. Germline assignment: CDR1 SGHRS and CDR2 YFSETQ. This CDR3 spans 17 amino acids. The J segment lost 0 bases and the V segment lost 2 bases, leaving 5 bases of the junction unmatched. CDR3 in DNA: TGCGCCAGCAGCTTTATACAGGGGTACTCTGGGGCCAACGTCCTGACTTTC. This sequence encodes CASSFIQGYSGANVLTF. The variable domain in full, with the rest retrieved from reference TRBV5-1 and TRBJ2-6, is KAGVTQTPRYLIKTRGQQVTLSCSPISGHRSVSWYQQTPGQGLQFLFEYFSETQRNKGNFPGRFSGRQFSNSRSEMNVSTLELGDSALYLCASSFIQGYSGANVLTFGAGSRLTVL.

The chain recombines TRBV9 with TRBJ2-1; 7 bases align to TRBD1. Germline-derived CDR1 and CDR2 are SGDLS and YYNGEE. The CDR3 totals 14 residues. The J segment lost 12 bases and the V segment lost 4 bases, leaving 13 bases of the junction unmatched. CDR3 DNA: TGTGCCAGCAGCTCCGGGACAGCCACAATTGGGCAGTTCTTC. Amino acids: CASSSGTATIGQFF.

This clone was picked up a small number of times. In nucleotides, the CDR3 is TGTGCCAGTAGTATAGGGGCGGGAGGAGGAGGGCAAGAGACCCAGTACTTC. This translates into CASSIGAGGGGQETQYF. This chain links TRBV19 with TRBJ2-5, with TRBD2 identical over 8 bases. V lost 1 base to trimming and J lost 2 bases; unmatched junction nucleotides: 9. The CDR3 sequence is 17 residues long. Germline CDR1 reads LNHDA; CDR2 reads SQIVND (reference sequence).

This sequence joins TRBV18 and TRBJ2-1; D is undetermined. The CDR3 is 13 amino acids. Germline CDR1 and CDR2: KGHSH and LQKENI. V gave up 2 bases and J gave up 5 bases, with 7 bases separating them. The CDR3 bases are TGTGCCAGCTCACCAGGGCTCGACAATGAGCAGTTCTTC. Translating it yields CASSPGLDNEQFF.

J is TRBJ2-1 and V is TRBV2; weak D call: TRBD2 (6 bases). Trimming removed 5 bases from V and 2 bases from J, with 7 bases in between. The CDR3 is 13 amino acids. Per germline, CDR1 SNHLY and CDR2 FYNNEI. Here the CDR3 DNA reads TGTGCCAGCAGTTGGGGGGCCTACAATGAGCAGTTCTTC. Translating it yields CASSWGAYNEQFF.

The rearrangement links TRBV19 to TRBJ2-3; D is ambiguous. This CDR3 is built from 12 residues. The ends were cut back, 9 bases at V and 3 bases at J, with 10 bases in the middle. Germline V gene data show CDR1 as LNHDA and CDR2 as SQIVND (reference sequence). The CDR3 DNA sequence: TGTGCCAGCGACCGAGGTACAGATACGCAGTATTTT. This codes for CASDRGTDTQYF.

The rearrangement uses TRBV6-4 and TRBJ2-1, with 7 nucleotides matching TRBD2. CDR3 length: 16 residues. V was pared by 0 bases and J by 3 bases, with 5 bases of the junction left unmatched. The germline CDR1 and CDR2 sequences are MRHNA and SNTAGT. This CDR3 reads CASSDSGTNLYNEQFF. The CDR3 DNA reads as TGTGCCAGCAGTGACTCCGGGACTAACCTCTACAATGAGCAGTTCTTC.

The chain uses TRBV6-5 and TRBJ1-5; D may be TRBD1 (6 bases). CDR3 length: 12 amino acids. Germline V gives CDR1 MNHEY, CDR2 SVGAGI. Trimming cost V 8 bases and J 4 bases, with 9 bases left between them. The CDR3 bases are TGTGCCAGCGTGAGGGGGAATCAGCCCCAGCATTTT. Translated, it gives CASVRGNQPQHF.

This chain joins TRBV5-1 and TRBJ2-7, with a tentative D call TRBD1 (6 bases). V gave up 7 bases and J gave up 5 bases, with 19 bases separating them. Per the germline V gene, CDR1 is SGHRS and CDR2 is YFSETQ. The CDR3 loop spans 14 amino acids. CDR3 protein: CASFHREQRDEQYF. In nucleotides, the CDR3 is TGCGCCAGCTTCCACAGGGAGCAGAGGGACGAGCAGTACTTC.

This chain uses TRBV6-5 with TRBJ2-2, with 8 bases aligning to TRBD1. J lost 0 bases, V lost 5 bases, and 2 bases had no gene match. The germline V gene has CDR1 MNHEY and CDR2 SVGAGI. The CDR3 is made up of 15 amino acids. CDR3 sequence: CASSLTGANTGELFF. The CDR3 nucleotides are TGTGCCAGCAGTCTGACAGGGGCGAACACCGGGGAGCTGTTTTTT.

The J gene is TRBJ2-2, the V gene TRBV6-5, with TRBD1 identical over 8 bases. The CDR3 runs 16 residues. Germline V gives CDR1 MNHEY, CDR2 SVGAGI. V shed 2 bases, J shed 7 bases, and the junction held 9 bases outside the gene matches. This CDR3 is CASSYRPDRENGELFF. The CDR3 DNA is TGTGCCAGCAGTTACCGCCCGGACAGGGAAAACGGGGAGCTGTTTTTT.

J is TRBJ2-1 and V is TRBV7-9; TRBD2 matches 13 bases. The length of the CDR3 is 17 residues. The V and J ends lost 5 bases and 11 bases, in that order; junction bases with no gene match: 15. Germline V gene lookup returns CDR1 SEHNR and CDR2 FQNEAQ (reference sequence). The CDR3 DNA sequence: TGTGCCAGCAGCCGTCTCACGGGGACTAGCGGGAAGGGAAAGCAGTTCTTC. Translated, it gives CASSRLTGTSGKGKQFF. The full variable domain, in which reference TRBV7-9 and TRBJ2-1 provide the parts outside the CDR3, is DTGVSQNPRHKITKRGQNVTFRCDPISEHNRLYWYRQTLGQGPEFLTYFQNEAQLEKSRLLSDRFSAERPKGSFSTLEIQRTEQGDSAMYLCASSRLTGTSGKGKQFFGPGTRLTVL.

The V call is TRBV10-2, the J call TRBJ2-2; 9 bases match TRBD2. This CDR3 has 15 residues. V was clipped by 6 bases and J by 1 base; unmatched bases: 3. The germline V gene has CDR1 WSHSY and CDR2 SAAADI. CDR3 protein: CASRETSGNTGELFF. The CDR3 DNA reads as TGCGCCAGCAGGGAGACTAGCGGGAACACCGGGGAGCTGTTTTTT.

The table lists this clone with a count of one. J is TRBJ1-5 and V is TRBV4-1, with 9 bases matching TRBD1. With V trimmed by 6 bases and J by 2 bases, 11 bases remained unmatched. The CDR3 spans 17 residues. Per germline, CDR1 MGHRA and CDR2 YSYEKL. The CDR3 protein is CASSVTGGGSGNQPQHF. Here the CDR3 DNA reads TGCGCCAGCAGTGTTACAGGGGGCGGGAGCGGCAATCAGCCCCAGCATTTT.

The chain recombines TRBV6-4 with TRBJ2-7; TRBD2 matches at 10 bases. V lost 7 bases and J lost 6; bases outside the gene matches: 6. Germline loops: CDR1 MRHNA, CDR2 SNTAGT. CDR3 length: 13 amino acids. The CDR3 DNA sequence: TGTGCCAGCAATAGCGGGAGGTTCTGCGAGCAGTACTTC. As protein: CASNSGRFCEQYF.

This sequence joins TRBV6-1 and TRBJ1-5, with D tentatively TRBD1 (5 bases). Per the germline V gene, CDR1 is MNHNS and CDR2 is SASEGT. Trimming took 4 bases from V and 0 from J, leaving 13 bases between them. The CDR3 has 16 residues. CDR3 sequence: CASSAHRQYSNQPQHF. The CDR3 nucleotides read TGTGCCAGCAGTGCTCATCGACAGTATAGCAATCAGCCCCAGCATTTT.